What follows describes a single TCR beta chain. The V and J ends lost 4 bases and 5 bases, in that order; junction bases with no gene match: 9. This CDR3 contains 16 residues. In germline, CDR1 is SNHLY, CDR2 FYNNEI. These data are taken from a study of blood T cell repertoires in COVID-19. Study information: Collection of acute and convalescent COVID-19 samples took place in the United States, Italy and Spain. T cells, B-cell-depleted T cells, or PBMCs provided the cDNA or gDNA that served as material.

In the original workflow: Estimates of nucleated cell counts were drawn from the amplification of reference gene primers. Assay used: immunoSEQ multiplex PCR; TCRdb lists only in-frame clones, some missing. D and trimming were read from the DNA, whereas the V and J calls and clone size are those reported in that table. Of around 140,000 clones listed, over 70% were seen once; the top ten hold approximately 3.5%. Sequencing used peripheral blood. The TCR originated in a man between 70 and 80 years old who had recovered from COVID-19. V gene TRBV2 combines with J gene TRBJ1-3; TRBD1 agrees at 9 bases. This CDR3 is CASSGSPGTGRNTIYF. The CDR3 coding sequence is TGTGCCAGCAGTGGCTCCCCAGGGACAGGGAGAAACACCATATATTTT.